The 18 T cell receptor beta chains listed next were all sequenced from one sample in a study of cytomegalovirus exposure and HLA in healthy donors. PCR involved 60 Vbeta and 13 Jbeta primers. TCRdb's copy holds only in-frame clones and misses some; the assay was immunoSEQ multiplex PCR. The sample includes around 260,000 clones, approximately 80% of them seen just once. Sequenced: PBMCs. The source is a girl aged 2-10 years in good health and CMV-seronegative.

The V and J genes are TRBV4-1 and TRBJ2-7; 7 bases line up with TRBD2. With 1 base clipped from V and 2 bases from J, the junction kept 8 bases outside the gene matches. CDR1 and CDR2 (germline): MGHRA, YSYEKL. The CDR3 is made up of 16 amino acids. CDR3 in DNA: TGCGCCAGCAGCCAAGGGCCCGCGGGAGCGACCTACGAGCAGTACTTC. Its translation is CASSQGPAGATYEQYF.

This clone has more than one count but fewer than ten. This chain joins TRBV6-1 and TRBJ1-2; D remains ambiguous. CDR1 is MNHNS and CDR2 is SASEGT in the germline V gene. With 2 bases removed from V and 2 bases from J, the gap between germline ends came to 6 bases. The CDR3 extends over 13 amino acids. CDR3 in DNA: TGTGCCAGCAGTGAACAGAGGAACTATGGCTACACCTTC. Protein sequence: CASSEQRNYGYTF.

This chain links TRBV5-1 with TRBJ1-6; 7 positions agree with TRBD1. The germline CDR1 and CDR2 sequences are SGHRS and YFSETQ. V was clipped by 4 bases and J by 5 bases; unmatched bases: 6. CDR3 length equals 15 residues. In nucleotides, the CDR3 is TGCGCCAGCAGCCGTGGGGACAGAGATAATTCACCCCTCCACTTT. It encodes CASSRGDRDNSPLHF.

The CDR3 bases are TGTGCCAGCAGTTTATTCCCTCATCAGGGGGCCGTCTATAATTCACCCCTCCACTTT. It yields the protein CASSLFPHQGAVYNSPLHF. The V and J genes are TRBV28 and TRBJ1-6, with 8 bases matching TRBD1. V lost 1 base, J lost 3 bases, and 11 bases stayed unmatched. The CDR3 totals 19 residues. The germline V gene encodes CDR1 MDHEN and CDR2 SYDVKM.

The chain combines TRBV18 with TRBJ1-6, with D unclear. The CDR3 is made up of 17 amino acids. V lost 2 bases and J lost 0, with 11 bases in between. Per germline, CDR1 KGHSH and CDR2 LQKENI. The CDR3 region has the DNA TGTGCCAGCTCACCATACGACCGGAGCTCCTATAATTCACCCCTCCACTTT. Translating it yields CASSPYDRSSYNSPLHF.

V gene TRBV15 combines with J gene TRBJ2-7, with D possibly TRBD1 on 5 matching bases. Germline CDR1 is LNHNV and CDR2 is YYDKDF (reference sequence). V lost 3 bases and J 1 base, leaving 19 bases between the germline ends. This CDR3 is 17 amino acids long. The CDR3: CATSRGRSGSKSYEQYF. The CDR3 nucleotides read TGTGCCACCAGCAGGGGGCGCAGTGGCAGTAAGTCCTACGAGCAGTACTTC.

The DNA of the CDR3 is TGTGCCAGCAGTCGGACAGGGGTGAACACTGAAGCTTTCTTT. Translated, it gives CASSRTGVNTEAFF. V gene TRBV6-5 combines with J gene TRBJ1-1; 9 positions agree with TRBD1. Germline V gene sequence: CDR1 MNHEY, CDR2 SVGAGI. The CDR3 runs 14 residues. V shed 5 bases and J 0 bases; nucleotides not matched to a gene: 1.

This clone has only one observation. The rearrangement links TRBV4-2 to TRBJ2-3, with 7 bases aligning to TRBD1. Germline V gene data show CDR1 as LGHNA and CDR2 as YNFKEQ. Trimming cost V 0 bases and J 4 bases; bases outside gene matches: 10. The CDR3 has 17 residues. Here the CDR3 reads CASSQDPPGTVADTQYF. The CDR3 DNA sequence: TGTGCCAGCAGCCAAGACCCCCCCGGGACAGTGGCAGATACGCAGTATTTT.

CDR3 bases: TGTGCCAGTAGTACCCAGGGAGGTGGCTACACCTTC. Translation: CASSTQGGGYTF. V usage is TRBV19 and J usage is TRBJ1-2; TRBD1 might be the D (5 bases). Germline V gene data show CDR1 as LNHDA and CDR2 as SQIVND (reference sequence). CDR3 length equals 12 residues. Trimming left V 4 bases short and J 7 bases short, with 10 bases between.

This clone was seen a single time. The chain employs TRBV7-3 and TRBJ1-1, with TRBD1 as a possible D gene (5 bases). The CDR3 length is 18 residues. V lost 0 bases, J lost 1 base, and 18 bases lay in between. Germline CDR1 SGHTA, CDR2 FQGTGA. The DNA for the CDR3 is TGTGCCAGCAGCTTAACGTGGGGCCTCGGCCCCGGGAACACTGAAGCTTTCTTT. It translates to CASSLTWGLGPGNTEAFF.

This clone was seen only once. The CDR3 spells CASSVVGANEQFF. The CDR3 bases are TGTGCCAGCAGCGTAGTGGGGGCCAATGAGCAGTTCTTC. The chain carries TRBV9 and TRBJ2-1; tentative D call: TRBD1 (6 bases). Germline CDR1 is SGDLS and CDR2 is YYNGEE. Trimming took off 0 bases at V and 6 bases at J, with 7 bases between the two ends. The CDR3 loop spans 13 amino acids. Full variable domain (missing parts from reference TRBV9 and TRBJ2-1): DSGVTQTPKHLITATGQRVTLRCSPRSGDLSVYWYQQSLDQGLQFLIQYYNGEERAKGNILERFSAQQFPDLHSELNLSSLELGDSALYFCASSVVGANEQFFGPGTRLTVL.

This clone was observed a few times. This chain joins TRBV11-2 and TRBJ2-5; D might be TRBD2 (5 bases). This CDR3 has 15 amino acids. The V end lost 5 bases, the J end lost 1 base, and 14 bases lay between the germline ends. Germline CDR1 reads SGHAT; CDR2 reads FQNNGV. The CDR3, as DNA: TGTGCCAGCAGCCTCTCTCCCGGGGTCCAAGAGACCCAGTACTTC. This gives the protein CASSLSPGVQETQYF.

This chain joins TRBV5-1 and TRBJ2-3; D uncertain. Germline-derived CDR1 and CDR2 are SGHRS and YFSETQ. The CDR3 totals 14 residues. Trimming removed 4 bases at V and 1 base at J, with 10 bases between. The CDR3 reads CASSPEWGTDTQYF. The DNA for the CDR3 is TGCGCCAGCAGCCCGGAGTGGGGCACAGATACGCAGTATTTT.

This sequence joins TRBV30 and TRBJ1-6, with D perhaps TRBD1 (6 bases). V was cut by 5 bases and J by 3 bases, with 11 bases left in between. The CDR3 sequence is 14 residues long. Germline V gene data show CDR1 as GTSNPN and CDR2 as SVGIG (reference sequence). This chain's CDR3 is CAWAGVNYNSPLHF. Written as DNA, the CDR3 is TGTGCCTGGGCAGGGGTGAACTATAATTCACCCCTCCACTTT.

The V and J genes are TRBV4-1 and TRBJ2-5; TRBD2 matches at 15 bases. J was trimmed by 5 bases and V by 1 base; bases with no gene match: 5. Germline loops: CDR1 MGHRA, CDR2 YSYEKL. The CDR3 contains 17 residues. CDR3 sequence reads: CASSQVGLAGGRETQYF. DNA of the CDR3: TGCGCCAGCAGCCAAGTGGGACTAGCGGGGGGTAGGGAGACCCAGTACTTC.

V and J are TRBV13 and TRBJ1-3, with TRBD1 as a possible D gene (6 bases). From germline, CDR1 is PRHDT and CDR2 FYEKMQ (reference sequence). The CDR3 extends over 16 amino acids. V was pared by 4 bases and J by 3 bases, with 16 bases between. This CDR3 is CASSSNRANDGNTIYF. The CDR3 region has the DNA TGTGCCAGCAGCTCAAACAGGGCGAACGATGGAAACACCATATATTTT.

CDR3 loop: CASSLWRGTFTGELFF. The CDR3 nucleotides read TGTGCCAGCAGCTTGTGGCGGGGGACGTTCACCGGGGAGCTGTTTTTT. The chain links TRBV5-4 to TRBJ2-2; TRBD2 aligns across 7 bases. This CDR3 has 16 residues. With 1 base clipped from V and 4 bases from J, the junction kept 7 bases outside the gene matches. The germline V gene encodes CDR1 SGHNT and CDR2 YYREEE (reference sequence).

Only a few counts were recorded for this clone. The genes are TRBV27 and TRBJ2-7; D possibly corresponds to TRBD2 (7 bases). The CDR3 length is 14 residues. From germline, CDR1 is MNHEY and CDR2 SMNVEV (reference sequence). Trimming took 5 bases from V and 2 from J, leaving 13 bases between them. CDR3 DNA sequence: TGTGCCAGCAGTGGCGGGGGCAGCGCCTACGAGCAGTACTTC. It codes for CASSGGGSAYEQYF.